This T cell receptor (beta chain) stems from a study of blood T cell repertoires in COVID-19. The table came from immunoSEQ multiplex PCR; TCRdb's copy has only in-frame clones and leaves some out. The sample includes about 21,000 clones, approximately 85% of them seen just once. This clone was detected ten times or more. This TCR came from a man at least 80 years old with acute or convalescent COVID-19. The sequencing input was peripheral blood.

CDR3 DNA: TGTGCCAGCAGCTTGCCTGGGACACTTAGTAACTATGGCTACACCTTC. Translation: CASSLPGTLSNYGYTF. V usage is TRBV5-4 and J usage is TRBJ1-2; TRBD1 is a possible D gene (6 bases). The V gene's germline CDR1 is SGHNT and CDR2 YYREEE (reference sequence). This CDR3 is 16 amino acids long. With 1 base removed from V and 1 base from J, the gap between germline ends came to 14 bases.